This T cell receptor beta chain was profiled in a study of blood T cell repertoires in COVID-19. Overall study context: From T cells, B-cell-depleted T cells, or PBMCs came the material, which was cDNA or gDNA.

As handled by the study authors: Reference gene primer amplification in the assay estimated nucleated cell counts. Using immunoSEQ multiplex PCR, the repertoire was profiled, and TCRdb retains in-frame clones only, with some absent. V, J and clone size are those of that table, while D and trimming were read from the DNA. The table includes about 300,000 clones, roughly 87% detected once. This CDR3 spans 18 amino acids. Germline loops: CDR1 LGHDT, CDR2 YNNKEL (reference sequence). V gave up 2 bases and J gave up 6 bases; unmatched junction bases: 10. This TCR was recovered from a man aged 18 to 29 with active or convalescent COVID-19. Specimen: peripheral blood. V usage is TRBV3-1 (or the pseudogene TRBV3-2) and J usage is TRBJ2-1; 13 positions match TRBD2. CDR3 protein: CASSQIITSGGAPNEQFF. In DNA form, the CDR3 reads TGTGCCAGCAGCCAAATAATAACTAGCGGGGGGGCCCCCAATGAGCAGTTCTTC.